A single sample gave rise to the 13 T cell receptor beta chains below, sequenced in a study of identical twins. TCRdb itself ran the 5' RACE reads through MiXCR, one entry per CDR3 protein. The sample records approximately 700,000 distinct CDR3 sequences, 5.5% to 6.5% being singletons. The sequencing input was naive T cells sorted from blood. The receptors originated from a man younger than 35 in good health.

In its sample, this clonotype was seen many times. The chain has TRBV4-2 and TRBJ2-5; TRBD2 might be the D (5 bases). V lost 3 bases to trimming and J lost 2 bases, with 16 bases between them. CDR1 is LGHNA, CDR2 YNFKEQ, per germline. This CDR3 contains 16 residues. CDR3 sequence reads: CASSQLDGKLQETQYF. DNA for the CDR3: TGTGCCAGCAGCCAGCTCGACGGGAAACTACAAGAGACCCAGTACTTC.

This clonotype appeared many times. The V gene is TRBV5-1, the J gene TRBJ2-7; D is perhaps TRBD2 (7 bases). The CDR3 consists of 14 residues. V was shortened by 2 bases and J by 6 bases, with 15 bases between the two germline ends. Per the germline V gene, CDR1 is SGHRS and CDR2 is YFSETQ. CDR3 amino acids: CASSFGGGYVEQYF. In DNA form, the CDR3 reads TGCGCCAGCAGCTTTGGGGGGGGCTATGTCGAGCAGTACTTC.

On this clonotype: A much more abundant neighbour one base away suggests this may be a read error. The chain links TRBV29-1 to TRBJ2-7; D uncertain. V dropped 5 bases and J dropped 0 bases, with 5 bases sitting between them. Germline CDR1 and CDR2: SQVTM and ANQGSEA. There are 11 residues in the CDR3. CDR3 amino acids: CSVMSSYEQYF. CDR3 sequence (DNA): TGCAGCGTTATGAGCTCCTACGAGCAGTACTTC.

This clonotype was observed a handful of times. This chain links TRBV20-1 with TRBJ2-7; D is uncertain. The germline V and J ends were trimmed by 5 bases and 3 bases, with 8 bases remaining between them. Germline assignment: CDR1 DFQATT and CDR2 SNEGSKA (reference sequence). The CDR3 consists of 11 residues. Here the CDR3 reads CSASTDYEQYV. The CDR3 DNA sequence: TGCAGTGCTTCGACGGACTACGAGCAGTACGTC.

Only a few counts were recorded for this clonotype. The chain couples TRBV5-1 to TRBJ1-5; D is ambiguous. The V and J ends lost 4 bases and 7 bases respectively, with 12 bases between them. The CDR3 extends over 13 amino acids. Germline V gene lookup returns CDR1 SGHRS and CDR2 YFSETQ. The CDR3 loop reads CASSKGLGQPQHF. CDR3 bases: TGCGCCAGCAGCAAAGGGCTAGGGCAGCCCCAGCATTTT.

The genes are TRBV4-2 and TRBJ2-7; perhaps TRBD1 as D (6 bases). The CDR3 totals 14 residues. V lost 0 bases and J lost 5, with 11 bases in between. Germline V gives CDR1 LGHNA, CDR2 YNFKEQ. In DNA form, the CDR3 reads TGTGCCAGCAGCCAAGATGACAGGACAAACGAGCAGTACTTC. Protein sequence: CASSQDDRTNEQYF.

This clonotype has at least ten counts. The CDR3 loop reads CSVDGLAPQTYNEQFF. Written as DNA, the CDR3 is TGCAGCGTTGACGGACTAGCGCCACAGACCTACAATGAGCAGTTCTTC. V and J are TRBV29-1 and TRBJ2-1; 9 nucleotides align to TRBD2. J lost 2 bases, V lost 3 bases, and 8 bases had no gene match. The germline V gene encodes CDR1 SQVTM and CDR2 ANQGSEA. The CDR3 sequence is 16 residues long.

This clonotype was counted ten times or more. The CDR3 is CASSPGWDQPQHF. DNA for the CDR3: TGCGCCAGCAGCCCAGGTTGGGATCAGCCCCAGCATTTT. The V and J genes are TRBV5-1 and TRBJ1-5; D is ambiguous. From germline, CDR1 is SGHRS and CDR2 YFSETQ. The CDR3 loop spans 13 amino acids. V dropped 4 bases and J dropped 5 bases, with 10 bases sitting between them.

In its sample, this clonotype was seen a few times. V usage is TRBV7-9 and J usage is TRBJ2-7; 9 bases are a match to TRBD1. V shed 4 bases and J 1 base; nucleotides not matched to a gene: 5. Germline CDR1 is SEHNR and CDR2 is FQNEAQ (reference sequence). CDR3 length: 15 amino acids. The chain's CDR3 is CASSWGQGGSYEQYV. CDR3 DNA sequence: TGTGCCAGCAGCTGGGGACAGGGTGGTTCCTACGAGCAGTACGTC.

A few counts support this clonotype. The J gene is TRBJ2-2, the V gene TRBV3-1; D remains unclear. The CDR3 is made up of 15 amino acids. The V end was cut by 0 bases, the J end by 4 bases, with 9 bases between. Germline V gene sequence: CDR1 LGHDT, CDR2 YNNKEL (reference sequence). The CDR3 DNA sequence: TGTGCCAGCAGCCAAGATAGAGGAGTCACCGGGGAGCTGTTTTTT. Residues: CASSQDRGVTGELFF.

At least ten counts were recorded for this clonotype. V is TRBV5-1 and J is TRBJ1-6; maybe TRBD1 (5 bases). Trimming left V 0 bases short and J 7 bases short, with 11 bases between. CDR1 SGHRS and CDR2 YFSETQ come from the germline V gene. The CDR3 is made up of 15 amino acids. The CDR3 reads CASSLEGTGNSPLHF. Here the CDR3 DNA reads TGCGCCAGCAGCTTGGAAGGGACGGGGAATTCACCCCTCCACTTT. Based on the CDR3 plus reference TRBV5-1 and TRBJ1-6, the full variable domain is KAGVTQTPRYLIKTRGQQVTLSCSPISGHRSVSWYQQTPGQGLQFLFEYFSETQRNKGNFPGRFSGRQFSNSRSEMNVSTLELGDSALYLCASSLEGTGNSPLHFGNGTRLTVT.

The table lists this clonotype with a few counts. CDR3 coding DNA: TGCGCCAGCAGCCAGGAATCAGGGGATACCTACGAGCAGTACTTC. This gives the protein CASSQESGDTYEQYF. The chain joins TRBV4-3 to TRBJ2-7; D might be TRBD1 (6 bases). V dropped 3 bases and J dropped 2 bases, with 14 bases sitting between them. CDR1 is LGHNA and CDR2 is YSLEER in the germline V gene. The CDR3 extends over 15 amino acids.

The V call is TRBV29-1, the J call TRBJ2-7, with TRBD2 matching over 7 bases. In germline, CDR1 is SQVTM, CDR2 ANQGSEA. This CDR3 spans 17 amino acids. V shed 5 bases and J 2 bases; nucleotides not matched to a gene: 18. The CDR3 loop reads CSVPVASGARGPYEQYF. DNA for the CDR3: TGCAGCGTTCCAGTCGCTAGCGGCGCCCGCGGACCCTACGAGCAGTACTTC.